The 15 T cell receptor beta chains in this list originate from one sample, sequenced in a study of CD8 T cells in Susac syndrome. With random hexamers, reverse transcription was performed on about 0.5 to 1 ug of RNA. MiXCR was run by TCRdb on the immunoSEQ multiplex PCR reads, yielding one entry per CDR3 protein. The sample consists of some 250,000 distinct CDR3 sequences, almost 97% of them appearing once. Sequenced material: CD4+ T cells from PBMCs. The receptors here all came from a human donor with Susac syndrome.

This chain uses TRBV6-1 with TRBJ1-2, with no clear D. Germline V lookup: CDR1 MNHNS, CDR2 SASEGT. The CDR3 contains 12 residues. The V end lost 3 bases, the J end lost 9 bases, and 11 bases lay between the germline ends. The CDR3 nucleotides are TGTGCCAGCAGTGAGGGAGCCAGGAGCTACACCTTC. Translated: CASSEGARSYTF.

V and J are TRBV11-2 and TRBJ2-5; 9 bases align to TRBD2. With 2 bases clipped from V and 2 bases from J, the junction kept 9 bases outside the gene matches. Germline assignment: CDR1 SGHAT and CDR2 FQNNGV. This CDR3 region has 17 residues. The CDR3, as DNA: TGTGCCAGCAGCTTATGGCGGGGGGGACAGAGTCAAGAGACCCAGTACTTC. This sequence encodes CASSLWRGGQSQETQYF.

V is TRBV27 and J is TRBJ2-5; 7 bases align to TRBD1. The CDR3 extends over 15 amino acids. Germline CDR1 MNHEY, CDR2 SMNVEV (reference sequence). V shed 5 bases and J 4 bases; nucleotides not matched to a gene: 10. As DNA, the CDR3 is TGTGCCAGCAGTCGTTGGACAGGAGAAGGAGAGACCCAGTACTTC. Translation gives CASSRWTGEGETQYF.

This clonotype appeared a single time. V is TRBV18 and J is TRBJ1-4; D uncertain. Per germline, CDR1 KGHSH and CDR2 LQKENI. V dropped 2 bases and J dropped 6 bases, with 10 bases sitting between them. This CDR3 is 14 amino acids long. The DNA of the CDR3 is TGTGCCAGCTCACCAGAAGGCGGATATGAAAAACTGTTTTTT. Its protein is CASSPEGGYEKLFF.

The V gene is TRBV28, the J gene TRBJ1-1, with TRBD1 identical over 7 bases. From germline, CDR1 is MDHEN and CDR2 SYDVKM. CDR3 length: 13 residues. V was pared by 7 bases and J by 5 bases, with 7 bases of the junction left unmatched. CDR3 residues: CASTRQGLTEAFF. The CDR3 DNA reads TGTGCCAGCACAAGACAGGGTTTAACTGAAGCTTTCTTT.

The V and J genes are TRBV15 and TRBJ2-7, with D maybe TRBD2 (7 bases). V lost 3 bases to trimming and J lost 3 bases, with 15 bases between them. This CDR3 spans 15 amino acids. Germline lookup yields CDR1 LNHNV and CDR2 YYDKDF (reference sequence). The DNA for the CDR3 is TGTGCCACCAGCAGCCGACTAGCCAGGGGCTACGAGCAGTACTTC. This codes for CATSSRLARGYEQYF.

The chain links TRBV30 to TRBJ1-5; TRBD1 matches at 11 bases. Germline V gene data show CDR1 as GTSNPN and CDR2 as SVGIG (reference sequence). Losses at the gene ends were 1 base for V and 11 bases for J; bases not matched to a gene: 4. This CDR3 is built from 13 residues. The CDR3 protein is CAWSGTGGLAQHF. CDR3 coding DNA: TGTGCCTGGAGTGGGACAGGGGGCCTGGCCCAGCATTTT.

The chain has TRBV3-1 and TRBJ2-3; 9 positions agree with TRBD2. There are 18 residues in the CDR3. J was trimmed by 1 base and V by 1 base; bases with no gene match: 9. Germline CDR1 LGHDT, CDR2 YNNKEL (reference sequence). The CDR3 coding sequence is TGTGCCAGCAGCCAAGTTGGCGGGAGGGGAACGGGCACAGATACGCAGTATTTT. Protein sequence: CASSQVGGRGTGTDTQYF.

V usage is TRBV6-1 and J usage is TRBJ2-5; 7 bases agree with TRBD2. There are 12 residues in the CDR3. Germline V gives CDR1 MNHNS, CDR2 SASEGT. Trimming at V came to 6 bases and at J to 5 bases, leaving 3 bases not matched to a gene. The CDR3 coding sequence is TGTGCCAGCAGCGGGAGGATGGAGACCCAGTACTTC. It specifies CASSGRMETQYF.

The gene calls are TRBV30 and TRBJ1-1; D gene unclear. This CDR3 has 16 residues. In germline, CDR1 is GTSNPN, CDR2 SVGIG (reference sequence). V gave up 2 bases and J gave up 7 bases, with 23 bases separating them. CDR3 sequence (DNA): TGTGCCTGGAGTCCCCGCCCTCATGGGGTCTGGGGTGAAGCTTTCTTT. Its translation is CAWSPRPHGVWGEAFF. Drawing the rest from reference TRBV30 and TRBJ1-1, the complete variable domain is SQTIHQWPATLVQPVGSPLSLECTVEGTSNPNLYWYRQAAGRGLQLLFYSVGIGQISSEVPQNLSASRPQDRQFILSSKKLLLSDSGFYLCAWSPRPHGVWGEAFFGQGTRLTVV.

V usage is TRBV29-1 and J usage is TRBJ2-1; TRBD2 agrees at 10 bases. Trimming at V came to 4 bases and at J to 12 bases, leaving 12 bases not matched to a gene. Germline assignment: CDR1 SQVTM and CDR2 ANQGSEA. The length of the CDR3 is 14 residues. CDR3 coding DNA: TGCAGCGTTGGAGCGGGAGGGGTACAGCCGGGGCAGTTCTTC. As protein: CSVGAGGVQPGQFF.

The CDR3 sequence: CASSFTWDRGQVLAKNIQYF. For the CDR3, the DNA is TGTGCCAGCAGCTTTACTTGGGACAGGGGACAAGTATTAGCCAAAAACATTCAGTACTTC. The V call is TRBV5-6, the J call TRBJ2-4; 10 bases fit TRBD1. The CDR3 has 20 amino acids. The germline V gene has CDR1 SGHDT and CDR2 YYEEEE. With V trimmed by 2 bases and J by 0 bases, 14 bases remained unmatched.

V is TRBV10-3 and J is TRBJ2-5; unclear D gene. V lost 3 bases and J lost 0, with 5 bases in between. CDR1 and CDR2 (germline): ENHRY, SYGVKD. The CDR3 is 13 residues long. CDR3 loop: CAISDRDQETQYF. The DNA for the CDR3 is TGTGCCATCAGTGACCGAGACCAAGAGACCCAGTACTTC.

The chain has TRBV12-3 or TRBV12-4 and TRBJ1-1; maybe TRBD1 (6 bases). The CDR3 runs 12 residues. The V end lost 6 bases, the J end lost 10 bases, and 15 bases lay between the germline ends. CDR3 bases: TGTGCCAGCAGCTCCGACAGGCTTTCAGCTTTCTTT. Its protein is CASSSDRLSAFF.

The J gene is TRBJ2-7, the V gene TRBV7-2; possibly TRBD1 for D (6 bases). V was clipped by 5 bases and J by 8 bases, with 13 bases between them. There are 12 residues in the CDR3. Germline CDR1 and CDR2: SGHTA and FQGNSA. The CDR3 nucleotides are TGTGCCAGCAGCACAGGGCAGGGGAAGCAGTACTTC. Its protein product is CASSTGQGKQYF.